The T cell receptor beta chain described here comes from a study of T cells in Graves' hyperthyroidism and ophthalmopathy. Study-wide background: Peripheral blood specimens were obtained at initial diagnosis, prior to any treatment.

This clonotype was counted ten times or more. RNA transcripts were the template for amplifying TCR beta CDR3 regions. HTBI primers were employed in a first-round RT-PCR of the TCR CDR3. TCRdb itself ran the multiplex PCR reads through MiXCR, one entry per CDR3 protein. The repertoire consists of approximately 590,000 distinct CDR3 sequences, with around 16% occurring once and the leading ten covering around 6.6%. Germline CDR1 and CDR2: SGHTA and FQGTGA. The V segment lost 0 bases and the J segment 3 bases; nucleotides outside the gene matches: 5. The CDR3 consists of 17 residues. Material for sequencing was blood. The origin of this receptor is a woman in her twenties or thirties with Graves' hyperthyroidism. The rearrangement joins TRBV7-3 to TRBJ2-1; TRBD2 aligns across 10 bases. The CDR3 loop reads CASSLTFGLADYNEQFF. CDR3 bases: TGTGCCAGCAGCTTAACTTTCGGACTAGCGGACTACAATGAGCAGTTCTTC. Together with reference TRBV7-3 and TRBJ2-1, the CDR3 gives the full variable domain: GAGVSQTPSNKVTEKGKYVELRCDPISGHTALYWYRQSLGQGPEFLIYFQGTGAADDSGLPNDRFFAVRPEGSVSTLKIQRTERGDSAVYLCASSLTFGLADYNEQFFGPGTRLTVL.